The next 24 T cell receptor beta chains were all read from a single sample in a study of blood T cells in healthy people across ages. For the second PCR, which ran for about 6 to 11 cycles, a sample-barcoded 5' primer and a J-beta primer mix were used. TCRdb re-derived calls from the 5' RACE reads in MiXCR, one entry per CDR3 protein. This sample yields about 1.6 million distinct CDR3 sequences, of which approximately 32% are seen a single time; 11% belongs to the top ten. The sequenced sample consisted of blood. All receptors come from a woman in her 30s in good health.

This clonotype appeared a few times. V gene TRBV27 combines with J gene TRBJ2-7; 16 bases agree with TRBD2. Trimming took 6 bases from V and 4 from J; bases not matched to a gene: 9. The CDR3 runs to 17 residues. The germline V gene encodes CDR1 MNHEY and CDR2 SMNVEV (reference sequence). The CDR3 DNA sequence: TGTGCCAGCAGCAACACGGGACTAGCGGGAGGGCTATACGAGCAGTACTTC. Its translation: CASSNTGLAGGLYEQYF.

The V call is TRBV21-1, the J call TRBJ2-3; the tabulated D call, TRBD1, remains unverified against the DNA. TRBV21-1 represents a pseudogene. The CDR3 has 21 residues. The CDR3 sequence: CASSNDSTLRQGCLDGDTQYF. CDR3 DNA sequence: TGTGCCAGCAGCAACGACTCCACCCTCAGACAGGGGTGTCTAGATGGAGATACGCAGTATTTT.

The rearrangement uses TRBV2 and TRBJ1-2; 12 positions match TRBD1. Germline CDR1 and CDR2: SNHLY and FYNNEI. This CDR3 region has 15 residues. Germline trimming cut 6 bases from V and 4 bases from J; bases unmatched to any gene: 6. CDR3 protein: CASRAGTGGGYGYTF. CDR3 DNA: TGTGCCAGCAGGGCCGGGACAGGGGGCGGCTATGGCTACACCTTC.

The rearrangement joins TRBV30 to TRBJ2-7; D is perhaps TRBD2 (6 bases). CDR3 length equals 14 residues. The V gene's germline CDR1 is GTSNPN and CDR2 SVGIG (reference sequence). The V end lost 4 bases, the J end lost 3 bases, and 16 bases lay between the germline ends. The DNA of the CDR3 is TGTGCCTGGACCATCGGGGGAGGTGGCTACGAGCAGTACTTC. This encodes CAWTIGGGGYEQYF.

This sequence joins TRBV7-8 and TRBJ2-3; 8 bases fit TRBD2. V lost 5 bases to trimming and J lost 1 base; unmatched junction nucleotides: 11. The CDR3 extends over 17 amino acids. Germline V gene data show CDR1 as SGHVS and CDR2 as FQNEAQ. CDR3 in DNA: TGTGCCAGCAGCCCCCGGGAAGCGGGGGTCCGCACAGATACGCAGTATTTT. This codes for CASSPREAGVRTDTQYF.

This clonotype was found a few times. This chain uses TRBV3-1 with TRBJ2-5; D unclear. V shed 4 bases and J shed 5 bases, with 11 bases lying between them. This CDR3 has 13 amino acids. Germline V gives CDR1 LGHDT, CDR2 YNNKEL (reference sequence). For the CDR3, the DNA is TGTGCCAGCAGCCGGACCCCCCGGGAGACCCAGTACTTC. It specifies CASSRTPRETQYF.

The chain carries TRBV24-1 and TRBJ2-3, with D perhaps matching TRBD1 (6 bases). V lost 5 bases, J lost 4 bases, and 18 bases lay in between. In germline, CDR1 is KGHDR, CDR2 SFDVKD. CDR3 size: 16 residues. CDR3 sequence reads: CATSGRDKAGPDTQYF. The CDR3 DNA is TGTGCCACCAGTGGAAGGGACAAGGCTGGGCCAGATACGCAGTATTTT.

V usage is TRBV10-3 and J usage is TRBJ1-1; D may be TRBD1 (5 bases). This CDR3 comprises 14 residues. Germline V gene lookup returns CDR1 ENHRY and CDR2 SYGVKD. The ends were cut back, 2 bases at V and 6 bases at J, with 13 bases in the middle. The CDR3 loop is CAISEPAQGSEAFF. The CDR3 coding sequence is TGTGCCATCAGTGAGCCCGCCCAGGGTTCTGAAGCTTTCTTT.

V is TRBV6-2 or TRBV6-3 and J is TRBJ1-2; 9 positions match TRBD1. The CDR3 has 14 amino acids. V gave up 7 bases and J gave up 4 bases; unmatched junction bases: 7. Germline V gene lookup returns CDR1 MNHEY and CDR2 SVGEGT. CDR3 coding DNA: TGTGCCAGCACCCAGACAGGGGGAATCTATGGCTACACCTTC. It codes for CASTQTGGIYGYTF.

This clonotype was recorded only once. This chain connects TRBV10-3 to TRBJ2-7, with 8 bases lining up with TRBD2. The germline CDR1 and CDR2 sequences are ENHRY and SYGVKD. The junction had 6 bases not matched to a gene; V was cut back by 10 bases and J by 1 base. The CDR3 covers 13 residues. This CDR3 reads CATLAGISYEQYF. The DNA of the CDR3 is TGTGCCACCCTAGCGGGTATATCCTACGAGCAGTACTTC.

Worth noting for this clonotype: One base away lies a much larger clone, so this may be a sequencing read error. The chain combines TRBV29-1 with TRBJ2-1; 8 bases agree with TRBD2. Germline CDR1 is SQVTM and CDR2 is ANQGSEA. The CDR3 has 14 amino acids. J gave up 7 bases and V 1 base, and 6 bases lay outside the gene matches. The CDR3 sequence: CSVEAGGCINEQFF. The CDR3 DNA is TGCAGCGTTGAAGCGGGGGGGTGTATTAATGAGCAGTTCTTC.

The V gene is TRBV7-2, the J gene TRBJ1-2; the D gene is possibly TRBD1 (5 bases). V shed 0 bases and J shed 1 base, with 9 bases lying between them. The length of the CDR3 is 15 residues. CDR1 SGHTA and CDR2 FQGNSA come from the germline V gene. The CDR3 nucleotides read TGTGCCAGCAGCTTAGCCGGGGGGGATAACTATGGCTACACCTTC. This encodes CASSLAGGDNYGYTF.

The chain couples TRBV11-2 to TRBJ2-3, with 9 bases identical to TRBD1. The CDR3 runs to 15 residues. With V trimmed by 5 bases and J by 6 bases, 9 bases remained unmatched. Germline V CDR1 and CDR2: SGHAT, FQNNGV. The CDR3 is CASSKRDRVRDTQYF. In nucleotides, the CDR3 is TGTGCCAGCAGCAAGAGGGACAGGGTGAGGGATACGCAGTATTTT.

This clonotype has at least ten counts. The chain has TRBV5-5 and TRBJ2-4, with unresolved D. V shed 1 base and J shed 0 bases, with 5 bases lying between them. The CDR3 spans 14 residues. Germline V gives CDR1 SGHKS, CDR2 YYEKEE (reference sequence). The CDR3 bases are TGTGCCAGCAGCTTGACAGAAGCCAAAAACATTCAGTACTTC. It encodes CASSLTEAKNIQYF.

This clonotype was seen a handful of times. The CDR3 DNA reads as TGTGCCAGCAGCCACCAGGGCGGGAGGATCCCTTTTATCCCCCCAGATACGCAGTATTTT. It codes for CASSHQGGRIPFIPPDTQYF. This chain connects TRBV14 to TRBJ2-3, with TRBD2 matching 8 bases. This CDR3 has 20 amino acids. V was pared by 3 bases and J by 4 bases, with 21 bases of the junction left unmatched. CDR1 is SGHDN, CDR2 FVKESK, per germline.

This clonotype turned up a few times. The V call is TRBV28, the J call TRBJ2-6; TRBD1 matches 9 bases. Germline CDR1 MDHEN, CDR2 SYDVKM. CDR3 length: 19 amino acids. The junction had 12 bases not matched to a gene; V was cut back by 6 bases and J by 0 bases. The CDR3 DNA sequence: TGTGCCAGCAGCGAACAGGGGGCCCTAAAGTACTCTGGGGCCAACGTCCTGACTTTC. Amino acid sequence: CASSEQGALKYSGANVLTF.

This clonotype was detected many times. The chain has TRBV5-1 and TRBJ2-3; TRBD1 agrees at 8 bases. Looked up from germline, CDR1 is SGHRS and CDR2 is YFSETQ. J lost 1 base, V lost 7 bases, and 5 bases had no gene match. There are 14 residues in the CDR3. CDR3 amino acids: CASRGQGGTDTQYF. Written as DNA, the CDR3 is TGCGCCAGCCGTGGACAGGGAGGCACAGATACGCAGTATTTT. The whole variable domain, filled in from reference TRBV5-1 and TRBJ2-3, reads KAGVTQTPRYLIKTRGQQVTLSCSPISGHRSVSWYQQTPGQGLQFLFEYFSETQRNKGNFPGRFSGRQFSNSRSEMNVSTLELGDSALYLCASRGQGGTDTQYFGPGTRLTVL.

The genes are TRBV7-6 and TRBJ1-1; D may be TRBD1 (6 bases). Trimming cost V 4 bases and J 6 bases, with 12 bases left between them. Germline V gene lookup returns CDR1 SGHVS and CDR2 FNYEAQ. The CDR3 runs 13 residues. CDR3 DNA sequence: TGTGCCAGCAGCTCTCGACAGGCATCTGAAGCTTTCTTT. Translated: CASSSRQASEAFF.

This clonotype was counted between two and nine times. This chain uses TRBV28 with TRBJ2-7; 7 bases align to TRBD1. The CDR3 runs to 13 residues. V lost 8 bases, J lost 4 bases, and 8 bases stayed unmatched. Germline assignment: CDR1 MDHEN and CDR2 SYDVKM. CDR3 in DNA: TGTGCCAGCGTCGGGACAGACAGTTACGAGCAGTACTTC. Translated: CASVGTDSYEQYF.

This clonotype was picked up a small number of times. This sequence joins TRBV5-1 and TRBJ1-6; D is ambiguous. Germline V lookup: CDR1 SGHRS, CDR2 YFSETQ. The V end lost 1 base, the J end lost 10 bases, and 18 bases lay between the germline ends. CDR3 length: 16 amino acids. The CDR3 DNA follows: TGCGCCAGCAGCTTGTACGGACGTAGGCGGAGGTCACCCCTCCACTTT. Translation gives CASSLYGRRRRSPLHF.

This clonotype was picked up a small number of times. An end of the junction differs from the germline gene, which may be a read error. CDR3 DNA: TGTGCCGGCAGCTTCGGACTAGCGGGAGGTGAGCAGTTCTTC. Its translation: CAGSFGLAGGEQFF. The chain combines TRBV5-5 with TRBJ2-1; the match to TRBD2 covers 14 bases. The CDR3 is 14 amino acids. CDR1 is SGHKS, CDR2 YYEKEE, per germline (reference sequence).

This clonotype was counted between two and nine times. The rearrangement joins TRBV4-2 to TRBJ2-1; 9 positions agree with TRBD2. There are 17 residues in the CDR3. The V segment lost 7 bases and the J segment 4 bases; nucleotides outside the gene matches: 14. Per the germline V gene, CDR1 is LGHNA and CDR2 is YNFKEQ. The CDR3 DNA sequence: TGTGCCAGCACACCCTACCAGACTAGCGGAGATTACAATGAGCAGTTCTTC. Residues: CASTPYQTSGDYNEQFF.

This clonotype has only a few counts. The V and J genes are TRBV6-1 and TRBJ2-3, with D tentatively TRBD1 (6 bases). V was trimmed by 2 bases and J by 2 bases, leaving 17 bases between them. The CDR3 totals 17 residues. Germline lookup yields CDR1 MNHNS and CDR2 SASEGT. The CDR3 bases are TGTGCCAGCAGTGAAAGGGGACACCAGATTTTCACAGATACGCAGTATTTT. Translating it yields CASSERGHQIFTDTQYF.

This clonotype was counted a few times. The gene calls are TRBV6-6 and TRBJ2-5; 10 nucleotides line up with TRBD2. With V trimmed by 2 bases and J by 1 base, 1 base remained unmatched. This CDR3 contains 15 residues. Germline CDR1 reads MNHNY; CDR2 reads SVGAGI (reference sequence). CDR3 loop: CASSYIAGGQETQYF. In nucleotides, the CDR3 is TGTGCCAGCAGTTACATAGCGGGGGGCCAAGAGACCCAGTACTTC.